This TCR beta chain was sequenced in a study of PD-1 blockade in classical Hodgkin lymphoma. Findings and caveats of the study: Newly diagnosed patients reportedly trailed healthy donors in baseline TCR diversity.

The V segment lost 7 bases and the J segment 4 bases; nucleotides outside the gene matches: 7. From germline, CDR1 is MNHEY and CDR2 SVGAGI. The CDR3 has 15 residues. Documented time point: newly diagnosed, previously untreated cHL patient sample. Untreated, newly diagnosed classical Hodgkin lymphoma PBMCs served for comparison. This table comes from immunoSEQ multiplex PCR, and its TCRdb copy is limited to in-frame clones, with some not included. The sample includes roughly 68,000 clones, over 90% of them seen just once. This clone was seen just once. Its antigen is currently unknown. This TCR was sampled from a human donor with classical Hodgkin lymphoma. The genes are TRBV6-5 and TRBJ2-2, with 9 bases identical to TRBD1. The sample was peripheral blood mononuclear cells (PBMCs). CDR3 amino acids: CASTLTGGATGELFF. CDR3 DNA sequence: TGTGCCAGCACCTTGACAGGGGGGGCCACCGGGGAGCTGTTTTTT.